This TCR beta chain was documented in a study of molecular identifiers for immune sequencing clone quantification. TCRdb re-derived calls from the PCR reads in MiXCR, one entry per CDR3 protein. The table has roughly 320,000 distinct CDR3 sequences, about 20% seen once; the top ten hold approximately 0.84%. This clonotype was observed many times. The J segment lost 1 base and the V segment lost 4 bases, leaving 5 bases of the junction unmatched. Germline assignment: CDR1 DFQATT and CDR2 SNEGSKA (reference sequence). There are 15 residues in the CDR3. This chain joins TRBV20-1 and TRBJ1-5; 9 nucleotides line up with TRBD1. The receptor comes from a human donor in good health. Some libraries in this study had Jurkat cell RNA spiked in. The sample comprised naive CD8+ T cells from blood, with Jurkat cell RNA spiked in. Subset described: FACS-sorted CD8+CD4-CCR7+CD45RA+ naive T cells. The DNA of the CDR3 is TGCAGTGCTAAGGACAGGGGTGGCAGCAATCAGCCCCAGCATTTT. It is translated as CSAKDRGGSNQPQHF.